This T cell receptor beta chain appears in the sequencing data of a study of T cell responses to AZD1222 COVID-19 vaccine. General study results and limits: Without day 14 samples, only post-peak T cell repertoires were studied. Donors were chiefly white British, with a greater number of females, and clonal diversity was perhaps underestimated. Baseline seropositives among AZD1222 recipients totaled only five or six. Reportedly, nearly half of unique spike TCRs recognized epitopes outside B.1.351/B.1.1.7 mutations.

The method was immunoSEQ multiplex PCR; TCRdb's version includes in-frame clones alone and lacks a portion of them. The sample comprises about 140,000 clones, 85% to 95% of which are singletons, and more than 10% rests with the top ten. The ends were cut back, 0 bases at V and 7 bases at J, with 11 bases in the middle. The CDR3 has 14 residues. Germline CDR1 is SGHDT and CDR2 is YYEEEE. Note on this clone: Its antigen is undetermined.

This TCR came from an adult who had recovered from COVID-19. Specimen: peripheral blood, collected after recovery from COVID-19. This sequence joins TRBV5-6 and TRBJ2-4, with D perhaps matching TRBD2 (5 bases). The CDR3 DNA sequence: TGTGCCAGCAGCTTGGCCGGGGTTGTTAACATTCAGTACTTC. Translated: CASSLAGVVNIQYF.